This TCR beta chain comes out of a study of OX40 agonist ivuxolimab in advanced cancers. The study in broad terms: Ivuxolimab was a fully human IgG2 agonistic monoclonal antibody targeting the costimulatory receptor OX40 (CD134). The purpose of peripheral TCRbeta sequencing was to test whether ivuxolimab changed TCR sequence diversity and led to clonal T-cell expansion. The paper reports the monotherapy dose-escalation portion (N of about 50 patients) of the phase I ivuxolimab trial. In the dose-escalation cohort, more than 75% of patients were male, and the mean age was approximately 60 years, with a range of about 23 to 85. Of the 50 to 55 dose-escalation patients, hepatocellular carcinoma was present in around 19, melanoma in approximately 15, renal cell carcinoma in 9 and head and neck cancer in 9. Prior anti-PD-1, anti-PD-L1 or anti-CTLA-4 therapy was permitted, and roughly two fifths of dose-escalation patients had received checkpoint inhibitors. Partial responses occurred in three dose-escalation patients, of whom one had hepatocellular carcinoma and two had cutaneous melanoma. Intravenous ivuxolimab was administered to patients every 2 weeks at six dose levels: 0.01, 0.1, 0.3, 1.5, 3 and 10 mg/kg.

A word on this clone: The antigen this receptor binds is unknown. No base quality values were provided; no much bigger clone lies one nucleotide off.

Patients with autoimmune disease history or receiving systemic immunosuppression were excluded from the trial. In every dose cohort, peripheral blood was drawn for TCR sequencing at baseline, cycle 4 day 1, and cycle 7 day 1. Samples were obtained from an open-label, multicenter, first-in-human phase I dose-escalation trial of ivuxolimab. Adults with locally advanced or metastatic head and neck squamous cell, hepatocellular, melanoma or renal cell carcinoma were enrolled in the trial. Before TCR sequencing, CD4+ T cells and CD8+ T cells from peripheral blood were sorted into separate populations. What the study reported, not specific to this receptor: Partial responders in the 0.1-3.0 mg/kg groups had among the lowest normalized peripheral clonal expansion, especially among CD8+ T cells. Antigen specificity was not determined for the clonally expanded peripheral T cells. At doses of 0.1 to 3.0 mg/kg, clonal expansion of both CD4+ and CD8+ blood T cells was observed from baseline to week 6. Low levels of normalized T-cell clonal expansion were also seen in some patients who did not respond. After ivuxolimab, CD8+ T cells had more expanded clones than CD4+ T cells on average.

Spanning cysteine to phenylalanine, the CDR3 consists of 14 amino acids. Only the CDR3 part of the read is kept: 42 bases, read in frame from the first base. Via the germline V gene, CDR1 is SGDLS and CDR2 YYNGEE. V is clipped by 0 bases and J by 4 bases, and the sequence between their germline boundaries is 10 bases long. To sequence the TCRbeta CDR3 region, genomic DNA was isolated from the sorted cells. The immunoSEQ Assay was used to sequence the TCRbeta CDR3 regions. The source is immuneACCESS, and TCRdb retained only in-frame sequences with V and J called. Part of the clones is not carried over; for the studies checked, unresolved V genes explain less than half of this, and the remainder is unexplained. Within this sample are about 80,000 clones, with over 80% of them counted one time only. Over 6.5% of the sample belongs to the ten largest clones.

This clonotype originated in an adult with an advanced solid tumor such as melanoma, head and neck, liver or kidney cancer. Here the chain combines TRBV9 and TRBJ1-1, with the D gene not confidently named. The sequencing used CD4+ or CD8+ T cells sorted from blood, collected in a trial of the OX40 agonist ivuxolimab. The DNA reads as follows: TGTGCCAGCAGCGTAGTCGAGTTGAGCACTGAAGCTTTCTTT. Its protein product is CASSVVELSTEAFF.